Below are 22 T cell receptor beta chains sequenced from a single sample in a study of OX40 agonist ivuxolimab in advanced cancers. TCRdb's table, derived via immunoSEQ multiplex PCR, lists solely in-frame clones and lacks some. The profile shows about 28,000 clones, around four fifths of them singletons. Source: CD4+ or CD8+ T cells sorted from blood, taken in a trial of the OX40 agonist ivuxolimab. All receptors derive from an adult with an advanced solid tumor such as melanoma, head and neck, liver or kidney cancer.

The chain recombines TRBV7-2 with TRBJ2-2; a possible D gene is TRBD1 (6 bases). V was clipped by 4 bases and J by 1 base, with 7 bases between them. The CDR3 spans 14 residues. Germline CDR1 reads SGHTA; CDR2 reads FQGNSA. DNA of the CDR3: TGTGCCAGCAGCTCGGACAGGAACACCGGGGAGCTGTTTTTT. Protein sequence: CASSSDRNTGELFF.

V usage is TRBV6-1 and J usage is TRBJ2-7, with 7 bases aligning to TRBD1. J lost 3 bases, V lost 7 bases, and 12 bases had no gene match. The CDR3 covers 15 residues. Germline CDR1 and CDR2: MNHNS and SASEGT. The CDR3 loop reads CASINYRGLNYEQYF. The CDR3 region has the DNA TGTGCCAGCATTAACTACAGGGGTCTCAACTACGAGCAGTACTTC.

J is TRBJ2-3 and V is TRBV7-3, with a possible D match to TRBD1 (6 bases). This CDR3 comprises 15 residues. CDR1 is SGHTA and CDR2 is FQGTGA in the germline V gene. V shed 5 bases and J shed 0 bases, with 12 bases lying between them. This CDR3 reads CASSPVGASTDTQYF. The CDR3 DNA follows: TGTGCCAGCAGCCCCGTGGGGGCCAGCACAGATACGCAGTATTTT.

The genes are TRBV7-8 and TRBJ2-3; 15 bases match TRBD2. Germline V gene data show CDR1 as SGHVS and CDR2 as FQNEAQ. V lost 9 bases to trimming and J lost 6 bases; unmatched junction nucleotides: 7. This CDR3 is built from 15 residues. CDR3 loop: CASEPGTSGGDTQYF. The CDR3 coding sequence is TGTGCCAGTGAACCCGGGACTAGCGGGGGGGATACGCAGTATTTT.

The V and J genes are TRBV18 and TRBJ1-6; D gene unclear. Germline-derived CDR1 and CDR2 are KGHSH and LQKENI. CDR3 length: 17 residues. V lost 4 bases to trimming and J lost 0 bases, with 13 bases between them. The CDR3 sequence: CASSLRYASSYNSPLHF. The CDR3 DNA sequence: TGTGCCAGCTCACTGAGGTACGCCAGCTCCTATAATTCACCCCTCCACTTT.

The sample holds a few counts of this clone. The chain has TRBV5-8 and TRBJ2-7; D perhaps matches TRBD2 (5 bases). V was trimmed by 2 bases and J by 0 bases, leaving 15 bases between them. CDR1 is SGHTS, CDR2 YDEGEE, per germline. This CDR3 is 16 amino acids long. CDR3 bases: TGTGCCAGCAGCTTTATAGGGTTTCGGGGCTCCTACGAGCAGTACTTC. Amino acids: CASSFIGFRGSYEQYF. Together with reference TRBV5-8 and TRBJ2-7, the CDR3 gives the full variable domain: EAGVTQSPTHLIKTRGQQATLRCSPISGHTSVYWYQQALGLGLQFLLWYDEGEERNRGNFPPRFSGRQFPNYSSELNVNALELEDSALYLCASSFIGFRGSYEQYFGPGTRLTVT.

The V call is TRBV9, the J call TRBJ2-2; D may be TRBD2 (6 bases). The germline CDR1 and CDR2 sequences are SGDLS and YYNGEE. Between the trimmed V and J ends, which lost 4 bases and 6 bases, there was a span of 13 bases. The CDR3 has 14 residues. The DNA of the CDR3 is TGTGCCAGCAGCTCTCCGGGACTCGCCGGGGAGCTGTTTTTT. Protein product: CASSSPGLAGELFF.

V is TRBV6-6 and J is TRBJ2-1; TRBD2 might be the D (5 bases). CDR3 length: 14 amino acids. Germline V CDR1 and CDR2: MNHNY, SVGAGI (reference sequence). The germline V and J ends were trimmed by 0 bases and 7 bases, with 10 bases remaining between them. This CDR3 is CASSYSPGLNEQFF. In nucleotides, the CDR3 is TGTGCCAGCAGTTACTCGCCGGGGTTGAATGAGCAGTTCTTC.

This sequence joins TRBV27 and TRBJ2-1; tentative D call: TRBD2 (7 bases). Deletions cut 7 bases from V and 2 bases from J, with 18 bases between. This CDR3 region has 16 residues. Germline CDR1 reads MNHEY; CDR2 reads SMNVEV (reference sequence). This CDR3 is CASNWVGGAPYNEQFF. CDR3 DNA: TGTGCCAGCAACTGGGTGGGGGGGGCACCCTACAATGAGCAGTTCTTC.

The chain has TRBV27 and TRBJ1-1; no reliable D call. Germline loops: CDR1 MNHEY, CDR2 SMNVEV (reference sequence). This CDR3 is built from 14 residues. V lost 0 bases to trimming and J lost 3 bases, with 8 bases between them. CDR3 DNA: TGTGCCAGCAGTTTATCGGCGGCGTACACTGAAGCTTTCTTT. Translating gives CASSLSAAYTEAFF.

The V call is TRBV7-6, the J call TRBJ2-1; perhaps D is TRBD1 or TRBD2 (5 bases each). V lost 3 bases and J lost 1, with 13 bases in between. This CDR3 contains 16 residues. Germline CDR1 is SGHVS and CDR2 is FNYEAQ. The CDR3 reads CASSLFGAASYNEQFF. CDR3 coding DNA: TGTGCCAGCAGCTTGTTCGGGGCCGCATCCTACAATGAGCAGTTCTTC. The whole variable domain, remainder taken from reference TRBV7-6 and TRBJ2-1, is GAGVSQSPRYKVTKRGQDVALRCDPISGHVSLYWYRQALGQGPEFLTYFNYEAQQDKSGLPNDRFSAERPEGSISTLTIQRTEQRDSAMYRCASSLFGAASYNEQFFGPGTRLTVL.

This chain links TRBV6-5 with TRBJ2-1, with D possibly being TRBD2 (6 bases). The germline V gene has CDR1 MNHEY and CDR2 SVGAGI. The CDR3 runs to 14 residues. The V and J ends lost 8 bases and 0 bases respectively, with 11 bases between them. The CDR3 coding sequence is TGTGCCAGCTCCATCGGGAGCTCCTACAATGAGCAGTTCTTC. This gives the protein CASSIGSSYNEQFF.

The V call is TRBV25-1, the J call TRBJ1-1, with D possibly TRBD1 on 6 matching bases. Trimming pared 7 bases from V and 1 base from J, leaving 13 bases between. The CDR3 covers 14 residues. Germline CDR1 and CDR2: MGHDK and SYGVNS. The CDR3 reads CASNLQGTNTEAFF. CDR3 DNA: TGTGCCAGCAACCTACAGGGAACGAACACTGAAGCTTTCTTT.

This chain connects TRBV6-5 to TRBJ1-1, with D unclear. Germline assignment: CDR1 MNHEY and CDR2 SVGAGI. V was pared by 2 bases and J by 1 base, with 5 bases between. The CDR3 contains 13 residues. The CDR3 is CASSYPGNTEAFF. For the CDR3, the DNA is TGTGCCAGCAGTTACCCGGGGAACACTGAAGCTTTCTTT.

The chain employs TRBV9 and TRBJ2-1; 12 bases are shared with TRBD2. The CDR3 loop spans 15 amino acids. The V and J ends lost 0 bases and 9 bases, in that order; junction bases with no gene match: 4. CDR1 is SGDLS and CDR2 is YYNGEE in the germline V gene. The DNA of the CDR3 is TGTGCCAGCAGCGTAGGGGAGACTAGCGGGGGTGAGCAGTTCTTC. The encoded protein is CASSVGETSGGEQFF.

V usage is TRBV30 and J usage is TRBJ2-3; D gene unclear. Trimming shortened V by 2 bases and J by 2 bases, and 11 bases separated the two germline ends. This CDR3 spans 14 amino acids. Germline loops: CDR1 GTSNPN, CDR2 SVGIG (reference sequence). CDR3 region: CAWSRGRLTDTQYF. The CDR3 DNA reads TGTGCCTGGAGTAGAGGCAGGCTCACAGATACGCAGTATTTT.

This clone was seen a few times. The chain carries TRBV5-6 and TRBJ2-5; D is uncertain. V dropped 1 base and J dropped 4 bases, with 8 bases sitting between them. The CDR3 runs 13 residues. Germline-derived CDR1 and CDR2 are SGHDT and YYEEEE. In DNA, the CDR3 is TGTGCCAGCAGCTTGCTCCTCACAGAGACCCAGTACTTC. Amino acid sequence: CASSLLLTETQYF.

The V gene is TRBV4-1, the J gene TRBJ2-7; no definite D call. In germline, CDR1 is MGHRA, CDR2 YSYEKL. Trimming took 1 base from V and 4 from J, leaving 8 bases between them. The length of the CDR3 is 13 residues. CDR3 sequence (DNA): TGCGCCAGCAGCCAAGCCCCACAGTACGAGCAGTACTTC. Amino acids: CASSQAPQYEQYF.

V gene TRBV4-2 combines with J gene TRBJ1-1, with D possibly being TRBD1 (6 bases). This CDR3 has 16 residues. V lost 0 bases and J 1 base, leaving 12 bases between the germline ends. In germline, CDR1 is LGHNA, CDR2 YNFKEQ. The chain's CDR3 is CASSQDGQGRNTEAFF. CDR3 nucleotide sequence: TGTGCCAGCAGCCAAGATGGTCAGGGGAGGAACACTGAAGCTTTCTTT.

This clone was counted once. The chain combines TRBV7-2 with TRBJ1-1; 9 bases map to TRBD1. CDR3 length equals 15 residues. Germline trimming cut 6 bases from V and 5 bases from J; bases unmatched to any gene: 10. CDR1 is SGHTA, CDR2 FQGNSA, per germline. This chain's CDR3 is CASRHGQGTSTEAFF. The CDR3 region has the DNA TGTGCCAGCAGACATGGACAGGGGACATCTACTGAAGCTTTCTTT.

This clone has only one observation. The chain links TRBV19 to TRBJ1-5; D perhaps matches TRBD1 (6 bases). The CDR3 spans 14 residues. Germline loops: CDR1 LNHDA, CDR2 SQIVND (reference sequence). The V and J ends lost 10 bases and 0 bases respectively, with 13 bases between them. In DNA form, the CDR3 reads TGTGCCACCGGAGGGGGGTTTAGCAATCAGCCCCAGCATTTT. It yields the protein CATGGGFSNQPQHF.

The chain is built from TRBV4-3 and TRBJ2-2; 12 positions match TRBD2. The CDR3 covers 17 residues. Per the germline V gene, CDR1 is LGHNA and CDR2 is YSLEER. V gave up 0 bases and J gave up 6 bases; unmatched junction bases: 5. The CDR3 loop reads CASSQDPLAGGPGELFF. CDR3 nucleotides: TGCGCCAGCAGCCAAGATCCTCTAGCGGGGGGGCCCGGGGAGCTGTTTTTT.